This T cell receptor beta chain was sequenced in a study of identical twins. Each donor (without exception) was a healthy Caucasian. From the 5' RACE reads, TCRdb called clonotypes with MiXCR, one entry per CDR3 protein. Among approximately 220,000 distinct CDR3 sequences listed, 6% to 8.5% were seen once. CDR1 and CDR2 (germline): SGHDT, YYEEEE. The CDR3 has 16 amino acids. The junction had 11 bases not matched to a gene; V was cut back by 3 bases and J by 5 bases. The sample was also linked to a second study, of yellow fever vaccine responses in identical twins.

This chain joins TRBV5-6 and TRBJ2-3, with 8 bases matching TRBD2. The source material was CD8+ T cells sorted from blood. The clonotype originates from a woman younger than 35 in good health. DNA of the CDR3: TGTGCCAGCAGCTCCCCTTGGCTAGCGGGTAAAGATACGCAGTATTTT. As protein: CASSSPWLAGKDTQYF.